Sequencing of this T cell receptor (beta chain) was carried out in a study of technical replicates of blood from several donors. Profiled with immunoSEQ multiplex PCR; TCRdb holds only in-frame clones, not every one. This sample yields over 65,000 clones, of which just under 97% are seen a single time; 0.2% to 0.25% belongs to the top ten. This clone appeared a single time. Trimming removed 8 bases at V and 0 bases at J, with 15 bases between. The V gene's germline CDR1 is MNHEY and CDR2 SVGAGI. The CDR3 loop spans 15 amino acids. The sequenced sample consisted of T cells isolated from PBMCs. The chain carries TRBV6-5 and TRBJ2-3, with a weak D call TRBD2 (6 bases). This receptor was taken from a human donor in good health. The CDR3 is CASRRDGLSTDTQYF. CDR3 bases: TGTGCCAGCCGGCGGGACGGATTAAGCACAGATACGCAGTATTTT.